This TCR beta chain was captured by sequencing in a study of blood T cell repertoires in COVID-19. Study as a whole: There were acute and convalescent COVID-19 samples, and they came from the United States, Italy and Spain.

Ages ranged from roughly 18 to 100 years, with residence in around 24 US areas. Trimming took off 0 bases at V and 7 bases at J, with 15 bases between the two ends. CDR3 length: 15 residues. The germline gives CDR1 SGHVS, CDR2 FQNEAQ. Original data processing: The authors estimated nucleated cell counts from reference gene primer amplification. Libraries were prepared by immunoSEQ multiplex PCR; TCRdb keeps only in-frame clonotypes and omits some of them. Clonal size and the V and J genes are those of that table, whereas D and trimming came from the DNA. The data show under 300,000 clones, 88% seen once.

The sequence was obtained from a woman younger than 45 who had recovered from COVID-19. The material sequenced was PBMCs or T cells enriched from blood (not recorded which). The chain has TRBV7-8 and TRBJ1-2; D is unclear. CDR3 residues: CASSLAIGLGGGYTF. For the CDR3, the DNA is TGTGCCAGCAGCTTAGCGATAGGGCTCGGAGGTGGCTACACCTTC. The variable domain in full, completed from reference TRBV7-8 and TRBJ1-2, reads GAGVSQSPRYKVAKRGQDVALRCDPISGHVSLFWYQQALGQGPEFLTYFQNEAQLDKSGLPSDRFFAERPEGSVSTLKIQRTQQEDSAVYLCASSLAIGLGGGYTFGSGTRLTVV.